This T cell receptor (beta chain) was identified in a study of T cells in Graves' hyperthyroidism and ophthalmopathy. This clonotype was picked up many times. No antigen is known for it. Study-wide results and limits: Most thyroid clonotypes with frequency above 0.001 were detected in blood. The model's output predicted ophthalmopathy at a median of 6.5 months prior to onset.

Hyperthyroidism, newly diagnosed and lasting under 2 months, affected patients aged 18 to 65. V shed 4 bases and J 4 bases; nucleotides not matched to a gene: 10. Germline V gives CDR1 MNHEY, CDR2 SMNVEV (reference sequence). The CDR3 contains 16 residues. Amplification of TCR beta CDR3 regions used RNA as the template. HTBI primers drove first-round RT-PCR of the TCR CDR3. TCRdb used MiXCR to reprocess the multiplex PCR reads, holding one entry per CDR3 protein. The table records more than 300,000 distinct CDR3 sequences, 15% to 20% of them present only once. The rearrangement links TRBV27 to TRBJ1-1; TRBD1 aligns across 9 bases. The sequenced sample consisted of blood. The source is a woman in her thirties with Graves' hyperthyroidism that later progressed to Graves' ophthalmopathy. For the CDR3, the DNA is TGTGCCAGCAGTTCACACCCATTGACAGGGGGCACTGAAGCTTTCTTT. Protein product: CASSSHPLTGGTEAFF.